This TCR beta chain was identified during a study of post-analysis software for immune sequencing data. Unique molecular identifiers were present in the TCR beta cDNA libraries. TCRdb independently ran MiXCR on the PCR reads; one entry per CDR3 protein. The top ten hold 1.5% to 2% of the sample, which has roughly 600,000 distinct CDR3 sequences, roughly 40% seen once. Germline loops: CDR1 SGHAT, CDR2 FQNNGV. The length of the CDR3 is 16 residues. Whole-study findings and limits: TRBV segments more frequent in patients than in controls numbered a few and included TRBV5-6, TRBV5-1 and TRBV20-1. Significantly decreased normalized Chao1 diversity was recorded for multiple sclerosis patients relative to controls. Clustering by F measure revealed strong co-clustering among samples prepared together in one batch.

Concerning this clonotype itself: Its antigen is unknown. An end of the junction differs from the germline gene, which may be a read error.

The sequence was obtained from a girl aged 10 to 17 with multiple sclerosis. The chain recombines TRBV11-2 with TRBJ2-2, with 8 positions matching TRBD1. Source material: blood. CDR3 residues: CASSPTGRGRTGELFF. The CDR3 DNA sequence: TGCGCCAGCAGCCCCACAGGCAGGGGGCGAACCGGGGAGCTGTTTTTT.